Listed below are T cell receptor beta chains from one sample, sequenced in a study of blood T cell repertoires in COVID-19. TCRdb's table, derived via immunoSEQ multiplex PCR, lists solely in-frame clones and lacks some. This table has around 180,000 clones, about 82% appearing once. What was sequenced was peripheral blood. The receptors were gathered from a woman aged 25-40 years with acute or convalescent COVID-19. CDR3s include the opening cysteine and the closing phenylalanine or tryptophan. D genes are given only for firm matches. Some rows mark clone size as missing; the rest say once, few, many or name a class of expanded clone.

V gene	J gene	clone size	D gene	CDR3 DNA	CDR3 protein
TRBV5-4	TRBJ2-7	-	-	TGTGCCAGCACCCTCTCGGGGGGCGTTCGGGACGAGCAGTACTTC	CASTLSGGVRDEQYF
TRBV3-1/TRBV3-2	TRBJ2-1	-	TRBD2	TGTGCCAGCAGCCAAGTCAGGCTAGCGGGAATATCCTACAATGAGCAGTTCTTC	CASSQVRLAGISYNEQFF
TRBV29-1	TRBJ1-2	-	TRBD1	TGCAGCGACCGACAGGGGGACTATGGCTACACCTTC	CSDRQGDYGYTF
TRBV27	TRBJ2-4	-	TRBD1	TGTGCCAGCAGCCAAACGACAGGGGGAGACATTCAGTACTTC	CASSQTTGGDIQYF
TRBV7-9	TRBJ2-7	few	TRBD1	TGTGCCAGCACTTTGCCTGCAGGGGGCTACGAGCAGTACTTC	CASTLPAGGYEQYF
TRBV5-4	TRBJ2-1	-	-	TGTGCCAGCAGCCCGGGACTCGCGGGATACAATGAGCAGTTCTTC	CASSPGLAGYNEQFF
TRBV7-2	TRBJ2-4	once	TRBD1	TGTGCCAGCAGCCTACAGGGGGATTTAAACATTCAGTACTTC	CASSLQGDLNIQYF
TRBV7-9	TRBJ2-7	-	-	TGTGCCAGCAGCCACCACCTCGGGGTGGGCTACGAGCAGTACTTC	CASSHHLGVGYEQYF
TRBV5-1	TRBJ1-1	-	-	TGCGCCAGCAGCCCTATCGTGGGGGCCGGCACTGAAGCTTTCTTT	CASSPIVGAGTEAFF
TRBV5-8	TRBJ2-7	-	-	TGTGCCAGCAGCGTCGACAGGCCTGGCTACGAGCAGTACTTC	CASSVDRPGYEQYF
TRBV28	TRBJ1-4	once	-	TGTGCCAGCAGTATAACAGGCTTAACTAATGAAAAACTGTTTTTT	CASSITGLTNEKLFF
TRBV2	TRBJ1-4	-	-	TGTGCCAGCAGTCCGGGGTCTACTTATGAAAAACTGTTTTTT	CASSPGSTYEKLFF
TRBV10-3	TRBJ2-3	few	TRBD2	TGTGCCATCAGTGCTAGCGGGAGTTCTGATACGCAGTATTTT	CAISASGSSDTQYF
TRBV29-1	TRBJ2-3	few	-	TGCAGCGTCGGGAGCGGCACAGATACGCAGTATTTT	CSVGSGTDTQYF
TRBV7-2	TRBJ2-4	-	-	TGTGCCAGCAGCTTAGCAAGGGGCAAAAACATTCAGTACTTC	CASSLARGKNIQYF
TRBV28	TRBJ2-2	-	TRBD2	TGTGCCAGCAGTATTCCAGCGGGAGACACCGGGGAGCTGTTTTTT	CASSIPAGDTGELFF
TRBV5-1	TRBJ2-1	-	-	TGCGCCAGCAATAATCCCTCCTCTTCCTACAATGAGCAGTTCTTC	CASNNPSSSYNEQFF
TRBV11-2	TRBJ2-4	-	-	TGTGCCAGCAGCTTAGAACGACTAGCCAAAAACATTCAGTACTTC	CASSLERLAKNIQYF
TRBV5-1	TRBJ1-2	-	-	TGCGCCAGCAGCTTCGACGGGACATTAGAACCCCCCTATGGCTACACCTTC	CASSFDGTLEPPYGYTF
TRBV19	TRBJ1-5	-	-	TGTGCCAGTAGTATAGGTAAACGACAGTTGAGTCAGCCCCAGCATTTT	CASSIGKRQLSQPQHF
TRBV5-8	TRBJ1-2	-	TRBD1	TGTGCCAGCAGCCAGGACAGGTTGGGACTCAACTATGGCTACACCTTC	CASSQDRLGLNYGYTF
TRBV5-1	TRBJ1-3	-	-	TGCGCCAGCAGCTTGGGGGAGGGACGCTCTGGAAACACCATATATTTT	CASSLGEGRSGNTIYF
TRBV6-5	TRBJ2-6	-	-	TGTGCCAGCAGTTACTCGAGGCTCTCTGGGGCCAACGTCCTGACTTTC	CASSYSRLSGANVLTF
TRBV19	TRBJ2-3	-	TRBD2	TGTGCCAGTAGAGGCCTAGCGGGAGGGTTACTACAAGATACGCAGTATTTT	CASRGLAGGLLQDTQYF
TRBV28	TRBJ1-3	-	-	TGTGCCAGCAGTTCAGTAGATACGGGGGCTGGAAACACCATATATTTT	CASSSVDTGAGNTIYF
TRBV7-9	TRBJ1-2	-	TRBD1	TGTGCCAGCAGCTCCCCGCTGGACAGGGGGCGAAGCTATGGCTACACCTTC	CASSSPLDRGRSYGYTF
TRBV27	TRBJ2-3	-	TRBD2	TGTGCCAGCAGTCTAGCGGGAGATGGCACAGATACGCAGTATTTT	CASSLAGDGTDTQYF
TRBV7-2	TRBJ2-7	-	-	TGTGCCAGCAGCTTAGTAAGGGGCCAGGGGTACGAGCAGTACTTC	CASSLVRGQGYEQYF
TRBV7-9	TRBJ1-1	-	-	TGTGCCAGCAGCTTTTTCCCCCCGAGCAGGGTCGGCACTGAAGCTTTCTTT	CASSFFPPSRVGTEAFF
TRBV20-1	TRBJ1-1	-	-	TGCAGTGCTACCGAGGACACTGAAGCTTTCTTT	CSATEDTEAFF
TRBV2	TRBJ2-7	-	-	TGTGCCAGCAGCGACGGACAGCATATCTCCTACGAGCAGTACTTC	CASSDGQHISYEQYF
TRBV19	TRBJ2-6	-	-	TGTGCCAGTAGTATCGTGCTTATTGGGGCTTCTGGGGCCAACGTCCTGACTTTC	CASSIVLIGASGANVLTF
TRBV11-2	TRBJ2-7	few	-	TGTGCCAGCAGCTTGAGTTTCGAGCAGTACTTC	CASSLSFEQYF
TRBV27	TRBJ1-2	-	-	TGTGCCAGCAGTTTAACCGCGGAGTATGCTGGCTACACCTTC	CASSLTAEYAGYTF
TRBV7-2	TRBJ2-6	-	TRBD1	TGTGCCAGCAGCTCGACGACAGGGGGCTATGGAGGGGCCAACGTCCTGACTTTC	CASSSTTGGYGGANVLTF
TRBV5-4	TRBJ1-2	-	-	TGTGCCAGCAGCTTTATCTCCCGTGTCTACACCTTC	CASSFISRVYTF
TRBV24-1	TRBJ2-3	-	-	TGTGCCACCAGTGCCCCAGGGCAAGATACGCAGTATTTT	CATSAPGQDTQYF
TRBV4-1	TRBJ1-2	-	-	TGCGCCAGCAGCCAGGGGGCTACCTATGGCTACACCTTC	CASSQGATYGYTF
TRBV30	TRBJ1-2	-	-	TGTGCCTTCCGCGAATATGGCTACACCTTC	CAFREYGYTF
TRBV4-1	TRBJ2-4	-	-	TGCGCCAGCAGCCAAGGCTTTTCGGGGGTCGTGGACATTCAGTACTTC	CASSQGFSGVVDIQYF
TRBV12-5	TRBJ2-1	once	TRBD1	TGTGCTAGTGCCCTTCGGGACAGGGGATACAATGAGCAGTTCTTC	CASALRDRGYNEQFF
TRBV19	TRBJ1-6	-	TRBD1	TGTGCCAGCCGGGACAGGCGAAGCTCCTATAATTCACCCCTCCACTTT	CASRDRRSSYNSPLHF
TRBV28	TRBJ2-1	-	TRBD2	TGTGCCAGCCCGGGACTAGCGGGAGAGGGGGATTACAATGAGCAGTTCTTC	CASPGLAGEGDYNEQFF
TRBV2	TRBJ2-7	-	-	TGTGGTTCAGCAGGGGCGGCCTCCTACGAGCAGTACTTC	CGSAGAASYEQYF
TRBV7-6	TRBJ2-7	-	-	TGTGCCAGCAGCGTAAGCCGGGACATCTCCTACGAGCAGTACTTC	CASSVSRDISYEQYF
TRBV2	TRBJ1-5	large	-	TGTGCCAGCAGTGAATCCCTACCCTCCTATCAGCCCCAGCATTTT	CASSESLPSYQPQHF
TRBV10-2	TRBJ1-5	-	-	TGCGCCAGCAGTGAGTCGGCCGGGTTCAATTATAGCAATCAGCCCCAGCATTTT	CASSESAGFNYSNQPQHF
TRBV28	TRBJ2-1	once	TRBD2	TGTGCCAGCAGCCCCGACAGACTAGCGGAAAATTACAATGAGCAGTTCTTC	CASSPDRLAENYNEQFF
TRBV3-1/TRBV3-2	TRBJ2-7	few	-	TGTGCCAGCAGCCAAGTAATCTACGAGCAGTACTTC	CASSQVIYEQYF
TRBV5-6	TRBJ1-5	-	TRBD1	TGTGCCAGCAGCTTGGGGCCGGACAGGGTGTTAAGTCAGCCCCAGCATTTT	CASSLGPDRVLSQPQHF
TRBV9	TRBJ1-2	-	TRBD1	TGTGCCAGCAGCCTCGGGACAGTCTATGGCTACACCTTC	CASSLGTVYGYTF
TRBV28	TRBJ2-3	-	-	TGTGCCAGCACGGTCGGAGGAGATACGCAGTATTTT	CASTVGGDTQYF
TRBV7-9	TRBJ1-1	-	-	TGTGCCAGCAGCTTAGTTCTCTCTGAAGCTTTCTTT	CASSLVLSEAFF
TRBV3-1/TRBV3-2	TRBJ1-1	-	-	TGTGCCAGCAGCCAGACGGGGAGCACTGAAGCTTTCTTT	CASSQTGSTEAFF
TRBV30	TRBJ1-2	-	-	TGTGCCTGGGGCAGGGAGGCCTATGGCTACACCTTC	CAWGREAYGYTF
TRBV29-1	TRBJ1-5	-	-	TGCAGCGTTGCGGTGGAGGGTTGGGGCAATCAGCCCCAGCATTTT	CSVAVEGWGNQPQHF
TRBV30	TRBJ2-7	-	-	TGTGCCGGAGACGACCAGGGGTCCCCCTACGAGCAGTACTTC	CAGDDQGSPYEQYF
TRBV7-9	TRBJ2-2	-	-	TGTGCCAGCAGCTTAGGGCTAGCCGGGGGATTCACCGGGGAGCTGTTTTTT	CASSLGLAGGFTGELFF
TRBV7-9	TRBJ2-6	few	TRBD1	TGTGCCAGCAGCCCCCCCGGGACAGGACGCTCTGGGGCCAACGTCCTGACTTTC	CASSPPGTGRSGANVLTF
TRBV4-2	TRBJ2-1	-	TRBD2	TGTGCCAGCAGCCAAGATCTAAGAACTAGCGCTAACAATGAGCAGTTCTTC	CASSQDLRTSANNEQFF